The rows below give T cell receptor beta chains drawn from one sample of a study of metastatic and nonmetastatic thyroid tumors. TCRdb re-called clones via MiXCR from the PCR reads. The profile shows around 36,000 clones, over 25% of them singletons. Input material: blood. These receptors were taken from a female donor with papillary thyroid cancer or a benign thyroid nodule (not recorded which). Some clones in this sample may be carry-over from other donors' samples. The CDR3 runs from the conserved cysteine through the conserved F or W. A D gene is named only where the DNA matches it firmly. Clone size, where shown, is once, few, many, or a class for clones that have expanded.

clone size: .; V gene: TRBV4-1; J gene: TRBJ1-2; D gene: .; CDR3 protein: CASSQDGAGWGYTF; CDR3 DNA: TGCGCCAGCAGCCAAGACGGAGCTGGATGGGGCTACACCTTC
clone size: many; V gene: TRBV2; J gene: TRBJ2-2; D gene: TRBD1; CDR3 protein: CASSERGPVTGELFF; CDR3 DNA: TGTGCCAGCAGTGAAAGGGGGCCGGTCACCGGGGAGCTGTTTTTT
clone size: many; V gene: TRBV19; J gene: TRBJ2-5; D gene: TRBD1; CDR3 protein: CASSIGTGNRETQYF; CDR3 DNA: TGTGCCAGTAGTATAGGGACAGGGAATCGAGAGACCCAGTACTTC
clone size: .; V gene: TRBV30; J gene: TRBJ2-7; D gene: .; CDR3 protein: CASGVNEQYF; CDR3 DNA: TGTGCCTCAGGGGTCAACGAGCAGTACTTC
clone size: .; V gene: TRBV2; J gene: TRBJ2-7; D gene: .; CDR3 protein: CASSGWLEEYF; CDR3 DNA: TGTGCCAGCAGTGGATGGCTCGAGGAGTACTTC
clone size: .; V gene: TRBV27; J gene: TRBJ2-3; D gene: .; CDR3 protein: CASSLSKGLGTDMQYF; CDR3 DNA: TGTGCCAGCAGTTTATCGAAGGGGCTTGGCACAGATATGCAGTATTTT
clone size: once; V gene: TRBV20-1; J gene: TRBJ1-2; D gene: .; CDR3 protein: CSAPTPGTLGYGYTF; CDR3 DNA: TGCAGTGCTCCCACACCCGGGACACTGGGCTATGGCTACACCTTC
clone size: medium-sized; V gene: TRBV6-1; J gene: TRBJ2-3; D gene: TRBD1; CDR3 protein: CASSMTGSLPDTQYF; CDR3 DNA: TGTGCCAGCAGTATGACAGGGAGCCTTCCAGATACGCAGTATTTT
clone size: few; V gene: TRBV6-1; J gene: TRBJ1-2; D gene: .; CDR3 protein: CASSEAGRNGYTF; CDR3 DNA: TGTGCCAGCAGTGAAGCTGGCAGGAATGGCTACACCTTC
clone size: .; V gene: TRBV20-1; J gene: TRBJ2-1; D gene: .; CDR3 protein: CSAMTSNEQFF; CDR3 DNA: TGCAGTGCCATGACTAGCAATGAGCAGTTCTTC
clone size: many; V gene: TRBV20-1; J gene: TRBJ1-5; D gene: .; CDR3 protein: CSARAGNQPQHF; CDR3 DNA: TGCAGTGCTAGGGCAGGCAATCAGCCCCAGCATTTT
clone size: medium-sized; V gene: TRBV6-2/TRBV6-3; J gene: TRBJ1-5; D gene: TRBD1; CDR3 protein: CASSKGQGGNQPQHF; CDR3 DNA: TGTGCCAGCAGCAAGGGACAGGGGGGCAATCAGCCCCAGCATTTT
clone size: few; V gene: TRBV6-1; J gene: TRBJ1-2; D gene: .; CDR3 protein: CAAARRVEGYTF; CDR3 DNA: TGTGCCGCCGCCAGGCGGGTAGAGGGCTACACCTTC
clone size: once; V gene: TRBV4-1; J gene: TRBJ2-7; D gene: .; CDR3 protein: CASIQVWPGWEEQYF; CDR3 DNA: TGCGCCAGCATCCAAGTATGGCCAGGGTGGGAGGAGCAGTACTTC
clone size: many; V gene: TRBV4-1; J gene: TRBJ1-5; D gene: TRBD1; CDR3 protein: CASSPHTDRDNQPQHF; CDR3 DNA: TGCGCCAGCAGCCCCCACACCGACAGGGACAATCAGCCCCAGCATTTT
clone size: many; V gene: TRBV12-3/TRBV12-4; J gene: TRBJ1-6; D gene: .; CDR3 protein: CASSLSLISPLHF; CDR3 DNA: TGTGCCAGCAGCCTGTCACTGATATCACCCCTCCACTTT
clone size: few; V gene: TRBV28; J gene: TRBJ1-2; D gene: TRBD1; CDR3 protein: CASIAPGGGNGYTF; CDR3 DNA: TGTGCCAGCATTGCCCCAGGGGGAGGGAATGGCTACACCTTC
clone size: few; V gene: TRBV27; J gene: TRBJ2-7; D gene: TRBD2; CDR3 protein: CASSSLGAGAVEQYF; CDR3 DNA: TGTGCCAGCAGTTCCCTAGGGGCGGGAGCGGTCGAGCAGTACTTC
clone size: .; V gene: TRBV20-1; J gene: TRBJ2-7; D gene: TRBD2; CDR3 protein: CSARDQVTSELYEQYF; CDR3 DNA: TGCAGTGCTAGAGATCAGGTGACTAGCGAGCTCTACGAGCAGTACTTC
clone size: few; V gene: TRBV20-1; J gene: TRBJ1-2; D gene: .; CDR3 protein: CSAIEGSYGYTF; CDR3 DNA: TGCAGTGCTATTGAGGGGTCGTATGGCTACACCTTC
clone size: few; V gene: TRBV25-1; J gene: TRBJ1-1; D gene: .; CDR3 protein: CASTPWAGEDTEAFF; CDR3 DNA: TGTGCCAGCACCCCCTGGGCGGGGGAAGACACTGAAGCTTTCTTT
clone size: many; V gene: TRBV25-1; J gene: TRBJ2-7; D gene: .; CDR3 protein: CASLGSEQYF; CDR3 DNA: TGTGCCAGCCTGGGGAGCGAGCAGTACTTC
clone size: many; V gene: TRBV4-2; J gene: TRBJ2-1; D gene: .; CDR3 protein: CASSQDGVGDYNEQFF; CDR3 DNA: TGTGCCAGCAGCCAAGATGGAGTGGGGGACTACAATGAGCAGTTCTTC
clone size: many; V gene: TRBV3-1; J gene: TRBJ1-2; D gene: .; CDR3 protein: CASSQARLLDGYTF; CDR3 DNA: TGTGCCAGCAGCCAGGCTAGACTTCTAGATGGCTACACCTTC
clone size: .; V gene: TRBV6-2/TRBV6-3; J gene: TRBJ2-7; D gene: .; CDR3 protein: CASSIKLESYEQYF; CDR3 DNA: TGTGCCAGCAGCATAAAGCTGGAGTCCTACGAGCAGTACTTC
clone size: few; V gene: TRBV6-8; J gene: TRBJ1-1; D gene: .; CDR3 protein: CASTQQPNTEAFF; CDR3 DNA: TGTGCCAGCACACAGCAGCCGAACACTGAAGCTTTCTTT
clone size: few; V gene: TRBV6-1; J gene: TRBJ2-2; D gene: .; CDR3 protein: CASSLIGAGDLFF; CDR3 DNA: TGTGCCAGCAGCCTTATCGGCGCCGGGGATCTGTTTTTT
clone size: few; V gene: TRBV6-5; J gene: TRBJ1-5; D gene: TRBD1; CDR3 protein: CARSCPRGDDQPQHF; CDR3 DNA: TGTGCCAGAAGTTGCCCCAGGGGGGACGATCAGCCCCAGCATTTT
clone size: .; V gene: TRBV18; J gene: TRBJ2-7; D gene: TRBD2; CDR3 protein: CASSPSGTYTYEQYF; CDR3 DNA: TGTGCCAGCTCACCAAGCGGGACTTACACCTACGAGCAGTACTTC
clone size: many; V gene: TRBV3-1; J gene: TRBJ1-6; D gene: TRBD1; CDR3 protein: CASSQGDRARSPLHF; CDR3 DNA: TGTGCCAGCAGCCAAGGGGACAGGGCACGTTCACCCCTCCACTTT
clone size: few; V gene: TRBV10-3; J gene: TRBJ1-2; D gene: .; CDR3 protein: CAISDSVRGYTF; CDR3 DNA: TGTGCCATCAGTGACAGCGTACGGGGCTACACCTTC
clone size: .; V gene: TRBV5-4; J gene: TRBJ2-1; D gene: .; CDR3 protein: CASSLRGAQGEQFF; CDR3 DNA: TGTGCCAGCAGCTTGAGGGGGGCGCAGGGTGAGCAGTTCTTC
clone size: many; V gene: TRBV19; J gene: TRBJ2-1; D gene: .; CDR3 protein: CASSIQGNSYNEQFF; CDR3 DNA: TGTGCCAGTAGTATACAGGGTAATTCCTACAATGAGCAGTTCTTC
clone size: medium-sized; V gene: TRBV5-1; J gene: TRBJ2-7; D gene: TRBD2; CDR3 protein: CASSTTSGSSYEQYF; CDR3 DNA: TGCGCCAGCAGCACGACTAGCGGGAGCTCCTACGAGCAGTACTTC
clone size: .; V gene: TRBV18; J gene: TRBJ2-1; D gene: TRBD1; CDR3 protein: CASSPVDRDNEQFF; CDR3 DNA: TGTGCCAGCTCACCGGTAGACAGGGACAATGAGCAGTTCTTC
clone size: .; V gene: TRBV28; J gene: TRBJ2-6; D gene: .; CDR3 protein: CASSLSSHFRGFSSGANVLTF; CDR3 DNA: TGTGCCAGCAGTTTATCATCCCACTTCAGGGGTTTCTCCTCTGGGGCCAACGTCCTGACTTTC
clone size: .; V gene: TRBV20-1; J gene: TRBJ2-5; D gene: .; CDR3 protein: CSARQSGNQETQYF; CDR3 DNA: TGCAGTGCTAGGCAATCCGGAAACCAAGAGACCCAGTACTTC
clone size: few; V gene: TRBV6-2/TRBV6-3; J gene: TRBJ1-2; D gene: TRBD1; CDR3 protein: CASSLRVTGSSYTF; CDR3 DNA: TGTGCCAGCAGTCTACGTGTGACAGGGTCTAGCTACACCTTC
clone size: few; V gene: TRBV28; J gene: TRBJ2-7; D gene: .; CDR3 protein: CASCLSTRVVTYEQYF; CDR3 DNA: TGTGCCAGCTGTTTGTCCACCCGGGTCGTTACCTACGAGCAGTACTTC
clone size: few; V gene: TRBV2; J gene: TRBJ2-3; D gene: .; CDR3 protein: CASSGRGGGTDTQYF; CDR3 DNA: TGTGCCAGCAGCGGTAGGGGTGGGGGCACAGATACGCAGTATTTT
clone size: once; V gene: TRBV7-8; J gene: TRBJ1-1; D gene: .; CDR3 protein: CASSFESTGNTEALF; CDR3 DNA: TGTGCCAGCAGCTTCGAATCGACTGGGAACACTGAAGCTTTATTT